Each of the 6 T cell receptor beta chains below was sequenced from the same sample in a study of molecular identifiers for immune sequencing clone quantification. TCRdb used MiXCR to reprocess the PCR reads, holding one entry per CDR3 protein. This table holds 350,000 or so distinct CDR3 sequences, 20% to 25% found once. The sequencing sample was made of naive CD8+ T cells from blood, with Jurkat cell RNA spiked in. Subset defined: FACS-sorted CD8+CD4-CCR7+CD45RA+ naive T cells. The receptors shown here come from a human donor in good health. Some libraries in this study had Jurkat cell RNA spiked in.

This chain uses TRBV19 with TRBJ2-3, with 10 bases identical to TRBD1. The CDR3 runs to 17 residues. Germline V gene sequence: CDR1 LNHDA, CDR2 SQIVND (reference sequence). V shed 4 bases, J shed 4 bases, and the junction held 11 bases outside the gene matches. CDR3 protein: CASSNRDRGIFSDTQYF. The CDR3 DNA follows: TGTGCCAGTAGTAACCGGGACAGGGGCATTTTTTCAGATACGCAGTATTTT.

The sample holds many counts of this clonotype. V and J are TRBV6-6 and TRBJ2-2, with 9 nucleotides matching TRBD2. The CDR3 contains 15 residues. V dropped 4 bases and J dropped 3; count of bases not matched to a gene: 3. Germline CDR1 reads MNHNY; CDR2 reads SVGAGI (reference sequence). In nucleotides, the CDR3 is TGTGCCAGCAGTTGGACTAGCGCCGACACCGGGGAGCTGTTTTTT. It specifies CASSWTSADTGELFF.

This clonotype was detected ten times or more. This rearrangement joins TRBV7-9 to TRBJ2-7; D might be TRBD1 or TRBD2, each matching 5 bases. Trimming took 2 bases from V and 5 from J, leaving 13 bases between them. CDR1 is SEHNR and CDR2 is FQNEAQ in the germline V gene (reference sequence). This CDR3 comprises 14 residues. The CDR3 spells CASSLYNVGDEQYF. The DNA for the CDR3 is TGTGCCAGCAGCTTATATAACGTGGGGGACGAGCAGTACTTC.

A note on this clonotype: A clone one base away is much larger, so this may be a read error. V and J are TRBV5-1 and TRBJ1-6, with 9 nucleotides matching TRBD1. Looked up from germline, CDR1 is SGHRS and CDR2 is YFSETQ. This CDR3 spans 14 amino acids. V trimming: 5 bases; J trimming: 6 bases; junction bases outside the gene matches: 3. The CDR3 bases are TGCGCCAGCAGTGAGGGACAGGGTAATTCACCCCTCCACTTT. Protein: CASSEGQGNSPLHF.

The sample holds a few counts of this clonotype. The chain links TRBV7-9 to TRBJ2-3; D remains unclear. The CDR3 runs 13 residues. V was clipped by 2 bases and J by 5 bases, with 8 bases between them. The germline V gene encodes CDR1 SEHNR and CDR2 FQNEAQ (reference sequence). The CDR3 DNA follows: TGTGCCAGCAGCTTATTGGGGTTAGATACGCAGTATTTT. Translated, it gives CASSLLGLDTQYF.

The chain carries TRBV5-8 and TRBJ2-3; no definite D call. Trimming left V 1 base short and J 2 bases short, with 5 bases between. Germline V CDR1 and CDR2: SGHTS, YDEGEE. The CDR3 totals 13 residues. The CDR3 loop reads CASSLFDTDTQYF. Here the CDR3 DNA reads TGTGCCAGCAGCTTGTTTGACACAGATACGCAGTATTTT.